A selection of T cell receptor beta chains follows, all from one sample in a study of cytomegalovirus exposure and HLA in healthy donors. The table came from immunoSEQ multiplex PCR; TCRdb's copy has only in-frame clones and leaves some out. The sample holds 100,000 to 150,000 clones, around 78% seen once. Sequences were obtained from PBMCs. The receptors here all came from a man aged 40-55 years in good health and CMV-seronegative. Both conserved end residues are part of each CDR3. D genes are given only for firm matches. The size entry is marked missing in some rows and otherwise reads once, few, many or a size class.

J,size,D,V,CDR3,DNA
TRBJ2-7,.,.,TRBV28,CASSSLASTYEQYF,TGTGCCAGCAGTTCTCTCGCTAGCACCTACGAGCAGTACTTC
TRBJ2-3,.,.,TRBV7-9,CAPGTPGGDTQYF,TGTGCCCCCGGGACTCCCGGGGGTGATACGCAGTATTTT
TRBJ2-3,once,.,TRBV6-1,CASGALSRRDTQYF,TGTGCCAGTGGAGCACTCTCCCGTAGGGATACGCAGTATTTT
TRBJ2-2,.,.,TRBV7-9,CASSQMAIANTGELLF,TGTGCCAGCAGCCAAATGGCGATCGCGAACACCGGGGAGCTGCTTTTT
TRBJ1-1,.,.,TRBV6-6,CASNTGRNEAFF,TGTGCCAGCAATACAGGTCGGAATGAAGCTTTCTTT
TRBJ2-7,few,TRBD2,TRBV7-6,CASSLRWEGRAGFSYEQYF,TGTGCCAGCAGCTTGCGGTGGGAGGGTAGAGCAGGTTTCTCCTACGAGCAGTACTTC
TRBJ2-1,.,TRBD2,TRBV28,CASSLSGGGYNEQFF,TGTGCCAGCAGTTTAAGCGGGGGGGGCTACAATGAGCAGTTCTTC
TRBJ2-5,.,TRBD1,TRBV5-8,CASSHGTGVRETQYF,TGTGCCAGCAGCCACGGGACAGGGGTCCGAGAGACCCAGTACTTC
TRBJ1-2,.,.,TRBV11-2,CASSSKSGKNYGYTF,TGTGCCAGCAGCTCAAAGTCAGGGAAAAACTATGGCTACACCTTC
TRBJ2-5,.,TRBD2,TRBV7-7,CASSSGRVGTQYF,TGTGCCAGCAGCTCAGGGAGGGTTGGGACCCAGTACTTC
TRBJ1-6,.,TRBD1,TRBV14,CASGEQGGRSPLHF,TGTGCCAGCGGAGAACAGGGGGGAAGATCACCCCTCCACTTT
TRBJ2-7,.,TRBD1,TRBV7-2,CASSGGTGISYEQYF,TGTGCCAGCAGCGGGGGGACAGGGATTTCCTACGAGCAGTACTTC
TRBJ1-1,.,.,TRBV7-3,CASSREPYTEAFF,TGTGCCAGCTCCCGGGAGCCCTACACTGAAGCTTTCTTT
TRBJ2-2,.,.,TRBV5-1,CASSLEMTGTGELFF,TGCGCCAGCAGCTTGGAAATGACAGGCACCGGGGAGCTGTTTTTT
TRBJ1-3,.,TRBD1,TRBV28,CASSLQGARNTIYF,TGTGCCAGCAGTTTACAGGGGGCACGAAACACCATATATTTT
TRBJ1-5,.,.,TRBV19,CASSIEGGHQPQHF,TGTGCCAGTAGTATTGAAGGTGGGCATCAGCCCCAGCATTTT
TRBJ1-1,.,.,TRBV10-1,CASSDSGGRRATEAFF,TGCGCCAGCAGTGACTCCGGGGGGAGGAGGGCCACTGAAGCTTTCTTT
TRBJ2-7,.,TRBD1,TRBV11-2,CASSADGTAFYEQYF,TGTGCCAGCAGCGCCGACGGGACAGCCTTCTACGAGCAGTACTTC
TRBJ1-3,.,.,TRBV6-5,CASSYFKTGNAIYF,TGTGCCAGCAGTTACTTTAAGACAGGAAACGCCATATATTTT
TRBJ2-3,.,.,TRBV2,CASSEGPGTDTQYF,TGTGCCAGCAGTGAGGGCCCAGGGACAGATACGCAGTATTTT
TRBJ2-1,.,.,TRBV5-5,CASSLVRGDEQFF,TGTGCCAGCAGCTTGGTTAGGGGCGATGAGCAGTTCTTC
TRBJ1-1,.,.,TRBV12-2,CASRLPGTGNTEAFF,TGTGCAAGTCGCTTACCCGGGACAGGGAACACTGAAGCTTTCTTT
TRBJ2-3,few,TRBD2,TRBV2,CASRTSGGGTDTQYF,TGTGCCAGCAGGACTAGCGGGGGGGGCACAGATACGCAGTATTTT
TRBJ2-7,.,TRBD1,TRBV7-2,CASSRWTGDYEQYF,TGTGCCAGCAGTCGTTGGACAGGGGACTACGAGCAGTACTTC
TRBJ2-6,.,.,TRBV7-8,CASSLRTAGANVLTF,TGTGCCAGCAGCCTCCGCACGGCTGGGGCCAACGTCCTGACTTTC
TRBJ1-1,.,.,TRBV29-1,CSVGVTDRTEAFF,TGCAGCGTTGGAGTGACAGATAGAACTGAAGCTTTCTTT